The 4 T cell receptor beta chains below all came from one sample that was sequenced in a study of T cell repertoires in cytomegalovirus infection. TCRdb fed the reads into MiXCR, producing one record per CDR3 protein. Of about 130,000 distinct CDR3 sequences listed, roughly 8.2% are singletons. Specimen: PBMCs. These receptors all come from a human donor in good health (CMV status not recorded). Some clones in this sample may be carry-over from other donors' samples.

The table lists this clonotype with many counts. The chain carries TRBV7-2 and TRBJ2-3; the match to TRBD1 covers 9 bases. The length of the CDR3 is 14 residues. Germline CDR1 and CDR2: SGHTA and FQGNSA. V lost 5 bases, J lost 4 bases, and 4 bases stayed unmatched. CDR3 in DNA: TGTGCCAGCAGCGCGGGACAGGGCTCAGATACGCAGTATTTT. Amino acid sequence: CASSAGQGSDTQYF.

This rearrangement joins TRBV20-1 to TRBJ1-1, with D unresolved. The CDR3 spans 14 residues. Germline V gene data show CDR1 as DFQATT and CDR2 as SNEGSKA (reference sequence). V was clipped by 7 bases and J by 0 bases, with 15 bases between them. In DNA form, the CDR3 reads TGCAGTGGAAGGCAGATGTCAATGAACACTGAAGCTTTCTTT. Encoded protein: CSGRQMSMNTEAFF.

The rearrangement joins TRBV24-1 to TRBJ2-1; D is perhaps TRBD2 (7 bases). The CDR3 runs to 15 residues. Trimming removed 0 bases at V and 6 bases at J, with 11 bases between. CDR1 and CDR2 (germline): KGHDR, SFDVKD. CDR3 residues: CATSDLGGDINEQFF. The CDR3 nucleotides read TGTGCCACCAGTGATTTGGGGGGGGACATCAATGAGCAGTTCTTC.

Many counts were recorded for this clonotype. The chain links TRBV4-1 to TRBJ2-7; 8 bases line up with TRBD2. The germline V gene encodes CDR1 MGHRA and CDR2 YSYEKL. V shed 0 bases, J shed 6 bases, and the junction held 4 bases outside the gene matches. This CDR3 has 14 amino acids. The chain's CDR3 is CASSQDRGGREQYF. The CDR3 DNA follows: TGCGCCAGCAGCCAAGATCGGGGGGGACGCGAGCAGTACTTC.